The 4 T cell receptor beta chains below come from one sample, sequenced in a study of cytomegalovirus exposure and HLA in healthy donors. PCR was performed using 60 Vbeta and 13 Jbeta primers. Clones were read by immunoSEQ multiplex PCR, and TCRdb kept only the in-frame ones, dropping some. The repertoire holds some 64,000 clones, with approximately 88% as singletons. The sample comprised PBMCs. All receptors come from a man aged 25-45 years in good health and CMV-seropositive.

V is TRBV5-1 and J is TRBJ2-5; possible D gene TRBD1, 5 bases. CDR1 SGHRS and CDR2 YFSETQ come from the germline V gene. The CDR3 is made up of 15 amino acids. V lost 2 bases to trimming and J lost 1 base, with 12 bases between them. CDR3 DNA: TGCGCCAGCAGCTTAGCTCAGGGATCCCAAGAGACCCAGTACTTC. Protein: CASSLAQGSQETQYF.

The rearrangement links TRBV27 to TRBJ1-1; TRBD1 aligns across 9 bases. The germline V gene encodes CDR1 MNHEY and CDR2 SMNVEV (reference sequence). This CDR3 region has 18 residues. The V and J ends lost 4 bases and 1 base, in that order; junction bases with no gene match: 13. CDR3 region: CASSWGGGQGQPNTEAFF. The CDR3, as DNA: TGTGCCAGCAGTTGGGGTGGGGGACAGGGTCAGCCGAACACTGAAGCTTTCTTT.

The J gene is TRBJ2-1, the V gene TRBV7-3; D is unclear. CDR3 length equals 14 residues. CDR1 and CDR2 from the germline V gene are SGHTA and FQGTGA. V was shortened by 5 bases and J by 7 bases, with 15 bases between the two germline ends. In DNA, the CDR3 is TGTGCCAGCAGCCCAGACATAATCGTGAATGAGCAGTTCTTC. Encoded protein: CASSPDIIVNEQFF.

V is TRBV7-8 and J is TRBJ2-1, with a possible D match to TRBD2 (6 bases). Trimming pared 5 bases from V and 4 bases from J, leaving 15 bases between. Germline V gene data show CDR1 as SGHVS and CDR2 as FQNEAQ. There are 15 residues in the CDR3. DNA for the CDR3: TGTGCCAGCAGCCCGAGGGGACTGGTGTACAATGAGCAGTTCTTC. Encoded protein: CASSPRGLVYNEQFF.